This TCR beta chain was captured in a study of blood T cell repertoires in COVID-19. Study as a whole: Sites in the United States, Italy and Spain provided acute and convalescent COVID-19 samples. T cells, B-cell-depleted T cells, or PBMCs provided the cDNA or gDNA that served as material.

V lost 0 bases and J lost 1, with 9 bases in between. The CDR3 is 15 residues long. In germline, CDR1 is MGHRA, CDR2 YSYEKL. How the authors handled the data: Amplified reference gene primers provided the basis for estimating nucleated cell counts. Clones were read by immunoSEQ multiplex PCR, and TCRdb kept only the in-frame ones, dropping some. V, J and clone size are those of that table, while D and trimming were read from the DNA. The sample lists about 110,000 clones; 76% were seen once. What was sequenced was peripheral blood. This receptor was identified in a woman of 80 years or more with acute or convalescent COVID-19. This chain uses TRBV4-1 with TRBJ1-1; TRBD1 is a possible D gene (6 bases). The CDR3 spells CASSQDPGANTEAFF. Written as DNA, the CDR3 is TGCGCCAGCAGCCAAGATCCAGGGGCGAACACTGAAGCTTTCTTT.